These T cell receptor beta chains were read from a single sample in a study of blood T cell repertoires in COVID-19. Only in-frame clones appear in the TCRdb table, and some are missing; sequencing was by immunoSEQ multiplex PCR. Of over 250,000 clones in the sample, 80% to 90% were seen once. What was sequenced was peripheral blood. The receptors shown here come from a woman between 65 and 79 years old with acute or convalescent COVID-19. CDR3s include the opening cysteine and the closing phenylalanine or tryptophan.

>TRBV6-2/TRBV6-3|15
CASSDIDRGDTEAFF
>TRBV5-1|16
CASSPPGRGRPYEQYF
>TRBV7-2|16
CASSPRNRGVGTEAFF
>TRBV30|11
CAWRDTYGYTF
>TRBV30|15
CAWSADYSQRNEQFF
>TRBV18|16
CASSPYREHSGNTIYF
>TRBV3-1/TRBV3-2|14
CASSQEDREETQYF
>TRBV5-1|16
CASSSGGGISYNEQFF
>TRBV27|17
CASSSLQGNYYNSPLHF
>TRBV19|14
CASSIRGVTGELFF
>TRBV6-5|13
CASRGQGRHEQFF
>TRBV28|14
CASIDSGISTEAFF
>TRBV29-1|13
CSVGTGPGNTIYF
>TRBV27|14
CASSVYRGNTEAFF
>TRBV29-1|15
CSVGTITRWYTEAFF
>TRBV5-1|15
CASSLVLADTGELFF
>TRBV25-1|14
CASSDWTGVQPQHF
>TRBV6-5|14
CASSDETGALTAFF
>TRBV5-1|16
CASSLVGGTNTGELFF
>TRBV18|14
CASSREANTGELFF
>TRBV19|17
CASKPGQVRQGNQPQHF
>TRBV7-9|17
CASSLALRGGVNTEAFF
>TRBV19|16
CASSMADRAGANVLTF
>TRBV19|11
CASSGAGTQYF
>TRBV6-4|18
CASSDQWSGQGALNEQFF
>TRBV12-3/TRBV12-4|12
CASSQGAHTIYF
>TRBV24-1|14
CATSVRQVDQPQHF
>TRBV6-1|14
CASSEGRGLYGYTF
>TRBV30|15
CAWTLAGLGRGEQFF
>TRBV7-2|14
CASSLEGGMKTQYF
>TRBV6-5|15
CASSPVGGSTDTQYF
>TRBV18|14
CASSLGQGNSPLHF
>TRBV5-4|17
CASSPPGNIASYNEQFF
>TRBV18|20
CASSDRGNSGGESSYNEQFF
>TRBV2|11
CARQVAHGYTF
>TRBV5-1|13
CASSLDGQAPAFF
>TRBV28|15
CASSLRDTFFEKLFF
>TRBV4-1|18
CASSLDRRQARANEKLFF
>TRBV2|14
CASTKQRLADTQYF
>TRBV30|16
CAWSASDRFLGNTIYF
>TRBV5-1|13
CASSTGTAQKLFF
>TRBV7-7|13
CASSVGGGDEQFF
>TRBV7-9|14
CAGIPGSNTGELFF
>TRBV6-5|15
CASRQNRGTNQPQHF
>TRBV3-1/TRBV3-2|16
CASSQGKGAVNEKLFF